Listed below are T cell receptor beta chains from one sample, sequenced in a study of T-cell memory formation after mild COVID-19. From the 5' RACE reads, TCRdb called clonotypes with MiXCR, one entry per CDR3 protein. The table includes about 430,000 distinct CDR3 sequences, approximately 18% detected once. Sequencing was done on a sample of PBMCs or a T cell subset sorted from them (not recorded which). Receptors were obtained from a man aged 18 to 35 who had mild COVID-19 (a few samples of this study predate the infection). Cell type and time point are not known. The CDR3 runs from the conserved cysteine through the conserved F or W. A D gene is named only where the DNA matches it firmly. Clone size is given for some rows only: seen once, a few or many times, or a class if the clone is expanded.

j_gene	d_gene	v_gene	abundance	CDR3aa	CDR3nt
TRBJ1-1	.	TRBV28	.	CASSFGSVDGAFF	TGTGCCAGCAGTTTCGGGAGTGTTGATGGAGCTTTCTTT
TRBJ1-5	.	TRBV7-2	few	CASSLSEGWEPQHF	TGTGCCAGCAGCTTAAGTGAGGGATGGGAGCCCCAGCATTTT
TRBJ2-7	.	TRBV29-1	.	CSVTGGTYEQYF	TGCAGCGTGACCGGAGGGACCTACGAGCAGTACTTC
TRBJ2-3	.	TRBV7-8	few	CACLGGRADTQYF	TGTGCCTGTCTGGGGGGCAGGGCAGATACGCAGTATTTT
TRBJ2-7	.	TRBV7-2	many	CASSPRGRAAYEQYF	TGTGCCAGCAGCCCGCGGGGACGAGCGGCCTACGAGCAGTACTTC
TRBJ1-5	.	TRBV28	few	CASSSRQDSNQPQHF	TGTGCCAGCAGTTCCCGACAGGATAGCAATCAGCCCCAGCATTTT
TRBJ2-4	.	TRBV20-1	few	CSARDLRGDIQYF	TGCAGTGCTAGAGATCTGAGGGGAGACATTCAGTACTTC
TRBJ2-1	.	TRBV7-2	.	CASTELTGPTYNEQFF	TGTGCCAGCACCGAATTGACAGGCCCTACCTACAATGAGCAGTTCTTC
TRBJ1-6	TRBD1	TRBV20-1	.	CSARGTRGGGGSPLHF	TGCAGTGCTAGAGGAACGAGAGGGGGCGGCGGTTCACCCCTCCACTTT
TRBJ1-2	TRBD1	TRBV7-3	few	CASSFGGTGDGYTF	TGTGCCAGCAGCTTCGGGGGGACAGGGGATGGCTACACCTTC
TRBJ1-1	.	TRBV29-1	few	CSGTGIWNTEAFF	TGCAGCGGCACAGGGATTTGGAACACTGAAGCTTTCTTT
TRBJ1-3	.	TRBV4-2	.	CASSQDGGTGNTIYF	TGTGCCAGCAGCCAAGACGGGGGAACTGGAAACACCATATATTTT
TRBJ1-4	.	TRBV20-1	.	CSARPGSDEKLFF	TGCAGTGCTAGGCCCGGCTCTGATGAAAAACTGTTTTTT
TRBJ1-1	TRBD1	TRBV5-1	few	CASSLRQGTNTEAFF	TGCGCCAGCAGCCTCCGACAGGGTACGAACACTGAAGCTTTCTTT
TRBJ1-1	.	TRBV3-1	few	CASSSPRDGRGWAEAFF	TGTGCCAGCAGCTCCCCGAGGGACGGCCGGGGTTGGGCTGAAGCTTTCTTT
TRBJ2-7	.	TRBV5-1	few	CASSLVSPHYEQYF	TGCGCCAGCAGCTTGGTGTCGCCCCACTACGAGCAGTACTTC
TRBJ2-7	TRBD1	TRBV12-3/TRBV12-4	many	CASSSQTGSYEQYF	TGTGCCAGCAGTTCCCAGACAGGGTCCTACGAGCAGTACTTC
TRBJ2-2	.	TRBV7-2	.	CASRRRQASNTGELFF	TGTGCCAGCCGACGCCGACAGGCTTCGAACACCGGGGAGCTGTTTTTT
TRBJ2-1	TRBD2	TRBV4-1	.	CASSQPGLAENEQFF	TGCGCCAGCAGCCAGCCGGGACTAGCGGAGAATGAGCAGTTCTTC